The 8 T cell receptor beta chains in this list originate from one sample, sequenced in a study of cytomegalovirus exposure and HLA in healthy donors. The data were produced by immunoSEQ multiplex PCR, yet TCRdb's version contains in-frame clones alone and is incomplete. The data show over 55,000 clones, 90% seen once. The sample was PBMCs. The source is a man aged 18-30 years in good health and CMV-seronegative.

The rearrangement joins TRBV7-9 to TRBJ1-2; TRBD1 might be the D (5 bases). Trimming removed 3 bases from V and 6 bases from J, with 11 bases in between. The CDR3 spans 13 residues. Germline CDR1 is SEHNR and CDR2 is FQNEAQ (reference sequence). CDR3 DNA: TGTGCCAGCAGCTTTGGAGGGGCACATGGCTACACCTTC. This sequence encodes CASSFGGAHGYTF.

This clone was seen a few times. The chain employs TRBV27 and TRBJ2-1; D call uncertain. Germline V lookup: CDR1 MNHEY, CDR2 SMNVEV (reference sequence). The CDR3 extends over 15 amino acids. V was pared by 6 bases and J by 5 bases, with 17 bases between. The CDR3: CASSPSVGVDNEQFF. The CDR3 nucleotides read TGTGCCAGCAGCCCCTCCGTGGGCGTGGACAATGAGCAGTTCTTC.

This rearrangement joins TRBV6-4 to TRBJ2-1; the match to TRBD2 covers 8 bases. CDR1 is MRHNA and CDR2 is SNTAGT in the germline V gene. This CDR3 region has 13 residues. V was clipped by 8 bases and J by 0 bases; unmatched bases: 0. The DNA of the CDR3 is TGTGCCAGCGGGACTAGCTCCTACAATGAGCAGTTCTTC. Translated: CASGTSSYNEQFF.

This clone was detected only once. The V call is TRBV28, the J call TRBJ1-5, with a weak D call TRBD1 (6 bases). Trimming pared 2 bases from V and 5 bases from J, leaving 25 bases between. Looked up from germline, CDR1 is MDHEN and CDR2 is SYDVKM. The CDR3 runs 19 residues. CDR3 nucleotides: TGTGCCAGCAGTTTAACCGACAGGAGGCGGAATATCTTAGATCAGCCCCAGCATTTT. Its protein product is CASSLTDRRRNILDQPQHF. Full variable domain (outside the CDR3, taken from reference TRBV28 and TRBJ1-5): DVKVTQSSRYLVKRTGEKVFLECVQDMDHENMFWYRQDPGLGLRLIYFSYDVKMKEKGDIPEGYSVSREKKERFSLILESASTNQTSMYLCASSLTDRRRNILDQPQHFGDGTRLSIL.

This chain connects TRBV30 to TRBJ1-1; no clear D. The V end was cut by 5 bases, the J end by 6 bases, with 13 bases between. Germline CDR1 GTSNPN, CDR2 SVGIG (reference sequence). CDR3 size: 12 residues. The CDR3 loop is CAWAPTVPEAFF. CDR3 DNA sequence: TGTGCCTGGGCACCCACGGTACCTGAAGCTTTCTTT. Using reference TRBV30 and TRBJ1-1 for the parts outside the CDR3, the full variable domain is SQTIHQWPATLVQPVGSPLSLECTVEGTSNPNLYWYRQAAGRGLQLLFYSVGIGQISSEVPQNLSASRPQDRQFILSSKKLLLSDSGFYLCAWAPTVPEAFFGQGTRLTVV.

J is TRBJ2-1 and V is TRBV29-1; no clear D. The V end lost 1 base, the J end lost 6 bases, and 4 bases lay between the germline ends. The CDR3 spans 11 residues. From germline, CDR1 is SQVTM and CDR2 ANQGSEA. The CDR3 nucleotides are TGCAGCGTTGAAGGGCTCAATGAGCAGTTCTTC. This codes for CSVEGLNEQFF.

The chain combines TRBV5-5 with TRBJ2-7; D gene unclear. The ends were cut back, 3 bases at V and 2 bases at J, with 9 bases in the middle. CDR3 length equals 13 residues. Germline V lookup: CDR1 SGHKS, CDR2 YYEKEE (reference sequence). The chain's CDR3 is CASSSVRTYEQYF. CDR3 sequence (DNA): TGTGCCAGCAGCTCTGTCCGTACCTACGAGCAGTACTTC.

The CDR3 loop reads CASSLWASSYEQYF. The DNA for the CDR3 is TGTGCCAGCAGTTTATGGGCTTCTTCCTACGAGCAGTACTTC. The genes are TRBV27 and TRBJ2-7; no reliable D call. V shed 1 base and J shed 1 base, with 8 bases lying between them. Germline CDR1 and CDR2: MNHEY and SMNVEV (reference sequence). The CDR3 contains 14 residues.